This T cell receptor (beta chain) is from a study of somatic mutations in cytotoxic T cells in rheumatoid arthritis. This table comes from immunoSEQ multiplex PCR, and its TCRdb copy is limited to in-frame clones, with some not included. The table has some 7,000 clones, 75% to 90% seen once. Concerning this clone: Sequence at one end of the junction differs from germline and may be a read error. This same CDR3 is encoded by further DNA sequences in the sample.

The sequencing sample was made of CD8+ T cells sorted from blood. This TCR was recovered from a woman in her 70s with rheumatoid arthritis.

The CDR3 is CASSTGEAFF. The CDR3 nucleotides read TGCGCCAGCAGCACAGGGGAAGCTTTCTTT. The chain uses TRBV6-6 and TRBJ1-1, with a weak D call TRBD1 (6 bases). The CDR3 has 10 residues. The V gene's germline CDR1 is MNHNY and CDR2 SVGAGI (reference sequence).